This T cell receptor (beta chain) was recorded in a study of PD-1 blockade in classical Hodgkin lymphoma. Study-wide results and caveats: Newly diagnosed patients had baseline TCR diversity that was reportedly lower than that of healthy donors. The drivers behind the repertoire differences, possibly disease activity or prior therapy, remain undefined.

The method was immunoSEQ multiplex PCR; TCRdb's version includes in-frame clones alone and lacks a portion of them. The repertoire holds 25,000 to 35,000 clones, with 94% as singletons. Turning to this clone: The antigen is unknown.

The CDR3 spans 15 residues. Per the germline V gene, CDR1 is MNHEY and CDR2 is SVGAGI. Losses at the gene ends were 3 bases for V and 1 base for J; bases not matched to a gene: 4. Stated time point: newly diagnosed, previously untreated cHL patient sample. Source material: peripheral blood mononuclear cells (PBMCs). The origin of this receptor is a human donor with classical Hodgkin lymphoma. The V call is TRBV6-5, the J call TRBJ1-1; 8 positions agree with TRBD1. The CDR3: CASSYPGTGNTEAFF. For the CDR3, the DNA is TGTGCCAGCAGTTATCCCGGGACAGGGAACACTGAAGCTTTCTTT.